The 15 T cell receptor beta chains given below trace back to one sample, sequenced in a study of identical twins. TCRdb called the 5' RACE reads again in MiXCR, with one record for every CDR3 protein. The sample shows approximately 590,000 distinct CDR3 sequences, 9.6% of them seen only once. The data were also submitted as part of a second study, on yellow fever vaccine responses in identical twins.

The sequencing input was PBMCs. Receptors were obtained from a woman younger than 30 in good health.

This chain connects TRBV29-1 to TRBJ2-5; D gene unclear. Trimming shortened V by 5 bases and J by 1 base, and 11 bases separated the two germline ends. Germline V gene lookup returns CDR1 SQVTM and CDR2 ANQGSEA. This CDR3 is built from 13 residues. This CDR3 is CSVCVAAQETQYF. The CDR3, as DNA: TGCAGCGTTTGTGTGGCGGCCCAAGAGACCCAGTACTTC.

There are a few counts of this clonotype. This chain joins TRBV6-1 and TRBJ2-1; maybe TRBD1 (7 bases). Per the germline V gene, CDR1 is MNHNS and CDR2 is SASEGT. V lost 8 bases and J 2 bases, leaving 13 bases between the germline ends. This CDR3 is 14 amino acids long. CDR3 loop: CASSGGGPYNEQFF. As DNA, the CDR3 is TGTGCCAGCTCTGGAGGGGGCCCCTACAATGAGCAGTTCTTC.

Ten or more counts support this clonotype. CDR3 amino acids: CASTTPRPPNIQYF. In nucleotides, the CDR3 is TGTGCCAGCACCACCCCGAGGCCGCCCAACATTCAGTACTTC. The chain combines TRBV6-2 or TRBV6-3 with TRBJ2-4; D not resolved. CDR3 length equals 14 residues. Trimming removed 7 bases from V and 7 bases from J, with 17 bases in between. CDR1 MNHEY and CDR2 SVGEGT come from the germline V gene.

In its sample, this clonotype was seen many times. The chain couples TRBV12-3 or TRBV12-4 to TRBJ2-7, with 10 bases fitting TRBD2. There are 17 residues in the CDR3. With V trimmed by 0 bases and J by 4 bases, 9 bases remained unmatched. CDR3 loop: CASSLASSGRVAYEQYF. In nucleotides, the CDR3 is TGTGCCAGCAGTTTAGCGTCTAGCGGGAGAGTGGCGTACGAGCAGTACTTC.

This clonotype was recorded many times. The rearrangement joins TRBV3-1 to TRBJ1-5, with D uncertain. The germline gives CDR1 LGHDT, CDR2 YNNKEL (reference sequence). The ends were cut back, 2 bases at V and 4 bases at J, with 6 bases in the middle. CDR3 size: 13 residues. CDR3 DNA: TGTGCCAGCAGCCAATATCTAAATCAGCCCCAGCATTTT. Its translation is CASSQYLNQPQHF. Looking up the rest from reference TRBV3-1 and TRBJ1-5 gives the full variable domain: DTAVSQTPKYLVTQMGNDKSIKCEQNLGHDTMYWYKQDSKKFLKIMFSYNNKELIINETVPNRFSPKSPDKAHLNLHINSLELGDSAVYFCASSQYLNQPQHFGDGTRLSIL.

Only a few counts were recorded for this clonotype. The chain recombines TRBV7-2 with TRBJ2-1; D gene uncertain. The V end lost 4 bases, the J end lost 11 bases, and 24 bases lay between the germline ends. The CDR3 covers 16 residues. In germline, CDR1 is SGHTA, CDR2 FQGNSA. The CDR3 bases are TGTGCCAGCAGCTCAAGACTGTCCCCTGTCCCTATTAAGCAGTTCTTC. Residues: CASSSRLSPVPIKQFF. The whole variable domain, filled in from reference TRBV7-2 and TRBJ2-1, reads GAGVSQSPSNKVTEKGKDVELRCDPISGHTALYWYRQSLGQGLEFLIYFQGNSAPDKSGLPSDRFSAERTGGSVSTLTIQRTQQEDSAVYLCASSSRLSPVPIKQFFGPGTRLTVL.

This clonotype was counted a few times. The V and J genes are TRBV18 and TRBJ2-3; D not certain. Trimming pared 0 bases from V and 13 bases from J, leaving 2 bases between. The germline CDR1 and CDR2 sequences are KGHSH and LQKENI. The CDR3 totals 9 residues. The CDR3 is CASSPPKYF. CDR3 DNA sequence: TGTGCCAGCTCACCACCGAAGTATTTT.

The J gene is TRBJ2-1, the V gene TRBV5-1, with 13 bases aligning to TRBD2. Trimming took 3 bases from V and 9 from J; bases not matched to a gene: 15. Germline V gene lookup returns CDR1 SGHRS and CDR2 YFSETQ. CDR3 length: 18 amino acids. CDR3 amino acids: CASSWVSSGTSGKGEQFF. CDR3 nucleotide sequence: TGCGCCAGCAGCTGGGTGTCGTCGGGGACTAGCGGGAAGGGTGAGCAGTTCTTC.

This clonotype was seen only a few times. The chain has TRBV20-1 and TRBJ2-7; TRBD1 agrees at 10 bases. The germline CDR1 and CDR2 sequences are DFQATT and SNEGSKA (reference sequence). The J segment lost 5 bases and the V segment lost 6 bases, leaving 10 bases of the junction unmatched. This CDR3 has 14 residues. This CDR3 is CSAGQPGQGNEQYF. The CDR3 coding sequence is TGCAGTGCGGGCCAGCCGGGACAGGGGAACGAGCAGTACTTC.

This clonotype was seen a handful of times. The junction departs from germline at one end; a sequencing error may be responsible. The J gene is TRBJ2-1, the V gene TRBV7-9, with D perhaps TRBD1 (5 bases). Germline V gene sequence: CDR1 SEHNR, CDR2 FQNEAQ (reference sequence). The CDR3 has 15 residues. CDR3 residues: CASRLVTGTWNEQFF. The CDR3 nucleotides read TGTGCCAGCAGGTTAGTTACAGGCACCTGGAATGAGCAGTTCTTC. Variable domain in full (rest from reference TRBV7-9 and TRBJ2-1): DTGVSQNPRHKITKRGQNVTFRCDPISEHNRLYWYRQTLGQGPEFLTYFQNEAQLEKSRLLSDRFSAERPKGSFSTLEIQRTEQGDSAMYLCASRLVTGTWNEQFFGPGTRLTVL.

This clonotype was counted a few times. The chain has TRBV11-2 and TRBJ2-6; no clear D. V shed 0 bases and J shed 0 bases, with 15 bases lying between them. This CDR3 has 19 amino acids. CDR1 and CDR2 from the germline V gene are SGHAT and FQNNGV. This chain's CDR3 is CASSLDGQPHFSGANVLTF. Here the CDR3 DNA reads TGTGCCAGCAGCTTAGACGGTCAACCTCATTTCTCTGGGGCCAACGTCCTGACTTTC. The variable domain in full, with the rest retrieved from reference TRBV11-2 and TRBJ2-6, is EAGVAQSPRYKIIEKRQSVAFWCNPISGHATLYWYQQILGQGPKLLIQFQNNGVVDDSQLPKDRFSAERLKGVDSTLKIQPAKLEDSAVYLCASSLDGQPHFSGANVLTFGAGSRLTVL.

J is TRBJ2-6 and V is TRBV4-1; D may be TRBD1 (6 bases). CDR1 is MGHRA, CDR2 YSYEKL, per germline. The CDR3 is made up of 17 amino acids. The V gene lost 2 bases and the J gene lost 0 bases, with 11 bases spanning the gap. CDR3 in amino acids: CASSQHPRGSGANVLTF. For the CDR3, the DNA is TGCGCCAGCAGCCAACACCCCAGGGGCTCTGGGGCCAACGTCCTGACTTTC.

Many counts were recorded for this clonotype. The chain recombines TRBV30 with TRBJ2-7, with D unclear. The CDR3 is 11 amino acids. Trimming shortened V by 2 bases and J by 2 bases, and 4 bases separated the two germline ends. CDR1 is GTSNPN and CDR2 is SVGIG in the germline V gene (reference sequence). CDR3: CAWSRPYEQYF. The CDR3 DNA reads TGTGCCTGGAGTAGACCCTACGAGCAGTACTTC.

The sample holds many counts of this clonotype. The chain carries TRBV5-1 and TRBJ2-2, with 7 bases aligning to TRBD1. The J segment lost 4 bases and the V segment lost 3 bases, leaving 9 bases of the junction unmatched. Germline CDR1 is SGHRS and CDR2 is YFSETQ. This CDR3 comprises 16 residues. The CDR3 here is CASSSRYRGSTGELFF. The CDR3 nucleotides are TGCGCCAGCAGCTCGCGATACAGGGGAAGCACCGGGGAGCTGTTTTTT.

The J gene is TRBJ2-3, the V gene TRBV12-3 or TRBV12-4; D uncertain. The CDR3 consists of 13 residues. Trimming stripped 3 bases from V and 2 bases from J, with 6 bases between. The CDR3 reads CASSLSYTDTQYF. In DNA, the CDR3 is TGTGCCAGCAGTTTGAGTTACACAGATACGCAGTATTTT.